This TCR beta chain derives from a study of CD8 T cells in Susac syndrome. Per germline, CDR1 SQVTM and CDR2 ANQGSEA. The ends lost 0 bases at V and 7 bases at J; junction bases unmatched: 10. The CDR3 covers 16 residues. FACS was used to enrich TEMRA cells, whereas the CD8+ and CD4+ T cells were obtained by negative isolation. The RNA input was about 0.5 to 1 ug, and it was reverse transcribed with random hexamers. Each CDR3 protein is one row after TCRdb ran MiXCR on the immunoSEQ multiplex PCR reads. The sample carries roughly 150,000 distinct CDR3 sequences, roughly 95% recorded once. This rearrangement joins TRBV29-1 to TRBJ1-1; TRBD1 aligns across 11 bases. The receptor was isolated from a human donor with multiple sclerosis. Material for sequencing was CD8+ T cells from PBMCs. The CDR3 spells CSVEDYGTGGLIEAFF. The CDR3 DNA is TGCAGCGTTGAAGATTATGGGACAGGGGGTCTGATTGAAGCTTTCTTT.